This T cell receptor beta chain derives from a study of response to subunit inactivated influenza vaccine. Study findings and constraints: Researchers suggested that each seasonal influenza vaccination recruits few new T cells.

TCRdb used MiXCR to reprocess the RT-PCR reads, holding one entry per CDR3 protein. The profile shows approximately 700,000 distinct CDR3 sequences, about 15% of them singletons. This clonotype came up a few times. Its antigen is not identified. There are 15 residues in the CDR3. The germline V gene has CDR1 LGHDT and CDR2 YNNKEL (reference sequence). J lost 4 bases, V lost 4 bases, and 7 bases had no gene match. Sequences were derived from PBMCs from blood, sampled roughly 15 days before vaccination. This sequence joins TRBV3-1 and TRBJ2-1; 7 positions match TRBD1. This TCR was sampled from a man over 45 who received an inactivated influenza vaccine. The CDR3 spells CASSPTGQIYNEQFF. The CDR3 bases are TGTGCCAGCAGCCCGACGGGACAGATATACAATGAGCAGTTCTTC.